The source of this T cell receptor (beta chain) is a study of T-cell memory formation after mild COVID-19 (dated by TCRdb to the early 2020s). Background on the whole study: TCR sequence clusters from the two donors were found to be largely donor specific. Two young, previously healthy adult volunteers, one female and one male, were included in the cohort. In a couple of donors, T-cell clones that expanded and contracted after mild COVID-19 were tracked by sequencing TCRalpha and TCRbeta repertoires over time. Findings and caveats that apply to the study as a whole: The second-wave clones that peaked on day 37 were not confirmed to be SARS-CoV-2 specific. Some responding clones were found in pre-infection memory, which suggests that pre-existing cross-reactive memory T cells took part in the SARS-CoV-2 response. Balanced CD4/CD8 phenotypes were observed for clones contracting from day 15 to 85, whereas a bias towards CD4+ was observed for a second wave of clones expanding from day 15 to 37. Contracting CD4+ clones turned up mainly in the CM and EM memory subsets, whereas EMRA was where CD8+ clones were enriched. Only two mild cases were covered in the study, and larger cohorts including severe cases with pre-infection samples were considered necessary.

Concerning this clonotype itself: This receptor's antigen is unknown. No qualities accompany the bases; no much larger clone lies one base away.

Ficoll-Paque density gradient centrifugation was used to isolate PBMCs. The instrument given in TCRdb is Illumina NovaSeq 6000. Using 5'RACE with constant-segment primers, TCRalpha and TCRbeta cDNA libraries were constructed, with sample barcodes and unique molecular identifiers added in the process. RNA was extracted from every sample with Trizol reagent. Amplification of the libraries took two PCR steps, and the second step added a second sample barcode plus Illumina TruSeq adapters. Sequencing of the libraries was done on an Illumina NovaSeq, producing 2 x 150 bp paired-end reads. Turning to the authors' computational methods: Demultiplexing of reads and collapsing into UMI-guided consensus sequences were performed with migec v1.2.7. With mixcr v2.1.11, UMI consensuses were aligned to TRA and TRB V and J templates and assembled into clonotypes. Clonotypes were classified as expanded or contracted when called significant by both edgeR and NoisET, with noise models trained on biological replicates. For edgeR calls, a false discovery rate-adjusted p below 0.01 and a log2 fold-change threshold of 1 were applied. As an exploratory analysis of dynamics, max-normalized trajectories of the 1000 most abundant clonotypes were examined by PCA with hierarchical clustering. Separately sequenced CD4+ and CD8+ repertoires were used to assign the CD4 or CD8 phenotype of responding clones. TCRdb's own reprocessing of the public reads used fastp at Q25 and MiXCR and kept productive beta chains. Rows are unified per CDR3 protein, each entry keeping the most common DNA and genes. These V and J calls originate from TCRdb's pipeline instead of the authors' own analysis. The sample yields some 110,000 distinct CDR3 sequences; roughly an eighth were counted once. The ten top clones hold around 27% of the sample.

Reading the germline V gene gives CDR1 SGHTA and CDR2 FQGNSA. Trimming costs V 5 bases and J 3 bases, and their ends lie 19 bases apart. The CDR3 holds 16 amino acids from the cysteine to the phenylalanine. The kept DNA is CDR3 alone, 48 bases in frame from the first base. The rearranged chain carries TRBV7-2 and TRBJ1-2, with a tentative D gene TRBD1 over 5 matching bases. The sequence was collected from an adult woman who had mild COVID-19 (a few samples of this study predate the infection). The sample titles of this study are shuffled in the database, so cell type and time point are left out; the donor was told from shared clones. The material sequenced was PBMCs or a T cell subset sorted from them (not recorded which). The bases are TGTGCCAGCAGCCACTATGAGGAGGGGCCTTACTATGGCTACACCTTC. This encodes CASSHYEEGPYYGYTF.